These 18 T cell receptor beta chains share one sample of origin, sequenced in a study of blood T cell repertoires in COVID-19 (dated by TCRdb to about 2020). Library preparation used the immunoSEQ multiplex PCR assay. TCRdb stores this immuneACCESS table with in-frame sequences only. Part of the clones is absent; in the studies checked, under half of the shortfall reflects unresolved V genes, and no reason is known for the rest. This sample gives about 180,000 clones in total; 75% to 90% of them show up just once. The ten top clones hold 5% to 8% of the sample. Sequencing used PBMCs or T cells enriched from blood (not recorded which). The receptors were gathered from a man aged 35 to 55 who had recovered from COVID-19.

The sample holds one count of this clone. The V call is TRBV5-1, the J call TRBJ1-1; 7 bases align to TRBD1. From germline, CDR1 is SGHRS and CDR2 YFSETQ. The J segment lost 6 bases and the V segment lost 2 bases, leaving 7 bases of the junction unmatched. This CDR3 region has 14 residues. This CDR3 is CASSFSTGAPEAFF. CDR3 coding DNA: TGCGCCAGCAGCTTTTCAACAGGGGCCCCTGAAGCTTTCTTT.

This sequence joins TRBV2 and TRBJ2-2; 7 nucleotides align to TRBD1. The germline V gene encodes CDR1 SNHLY and CDR2 FYNNEI. The CDR3 has 15 residues. J gave up 5 bases and V 6 bases, and 9 bases lay outside the gene matches. DNA for the CDR3: TGTGCCAGCAGGCTCGACAGGGCGCGAACCGGGGAGCTGTTTTTT. Translating gives CASRLDRARTGELFF.

The chain is built from TRBV19 and TRBJ2-7; D possibly corresponds to TRBD2 (7 bases). Germline CDR1 is LNHDA and CDR2 is SQIVND (reference sequence). V dropped 1 base and J dropped 4 bases, with 17 bases sitting between them. The CDR3 spans 16 residues. The CDR3 sequence is CASSIGTGGQGYEQYF. The CDR3 DNA reads TGTGCCAGTAGTATAGGCACCGGGGGGCAAGGGTACGAGCAGTACTTC. The whole variable domain, remainder taken from reference TRBV19 and TRBJ2-7, is DGGITQSPKYLFRKEGQNVTLSCEQNLNHDAMYWYRQDPGQGLRLIYYSQIVNDFQKGDIAEGYSVSREKKESFPLTVTSAQKNPTAFYLCASSIGTGGQGYEQYFGPGTRLTVT.

The V call is TRBV12-5, the J call TRBJ1-3, with D possibly being TRBD1 (6 bases). The CDR3 sequence is 15 residues long. Germline V gene data show CDR1 as LGHNT and CDR2 as FRNRAP. Trimming removed 5 bases at V and 0 bases at J, with 11 bases between. In DNA form, the CDR3 reads TGTGCTAGTGGTACCGGACAGACCTCTGGAAACACCATATATTTT. This sequence encodes CASGTGQTSGNTIYF. The variable domain in full, with the rest retrieved from reference TRBV12-5 and TRBJ1-3, is DARVTQTPRHKVTEMGQEVTMRCQPILGHNTVFWYRQTMMQGLELLAYFRNRAPLDDSGMPKDRFSAEMPDATLATLKIQPSEPRDSAVYFCASGTGQTSGNTIYFGEGSWLTVV.

The chain links TRBV19 to TRBJ1-5; 10 nucleotides align to TRBD1. This CDR3 region has 15 residues. The V gene's germline CDR1 is LNHDA and CDR2 SQIVND (reference sequence). Trimming at V came to 5 bases and at J to 9 bases, leaving 10 bases not matched to a gene. The CDR3: CASSAPGQGPSPQHF. For the CDR3, the DNA is TGTGCCAGTAGTGCACCGGGACAGGGGCCTTCGCCCCAGCATTTT.

The chain carries TRBV6-5 and TRBJ1-1; D is unresolved. The CDR3 is 13 amino acids. V was pared by 6 bases and J by 3 bases, with 11 bases between. From germline, CDR1 is MNHEY and CDR2 SVGAGI. The CDR3 region is CASRGSVDTEAFF. The CDR3 DNA reads as TGTGCCAGCAGGGGGAGTGTGGACACTGAAGCTTTCTTT.

This sequence joins TRBV10-3 and TRBJ2-7, with D perhaps TRBD2 (6 bases). Trimming removed 3 bases at V and 3 bases at J, with 18 bases between. The CDR3 length is 16 residues. Germline V gives CDR1 ENHRY, CDR2 SYGVKD. CDR3 DNA sequence: TGTGCCATCAGTGACCCAAGGGAGGCCCCGAACTACGAGCAGTACTTC. It codes for CAISDPREAPNYEQYF.

The chain couples TRBV12-3 or TRBV12-4 to TRBJ1-1; TRBD1 matches 10 bases. V lost 10 bases to trimming and J lost 5 bases; unmatched junction nucleotides: 4. The CDR3 extends over 12 amino acids. This chain's CDR3 is CATRTGGTEAFF. CDR3 nucleotides: TGTGCCACTAGGACAGGGGGTACTGAAGCTTTCTTT.

The gene calls are TRBV7-9 and TRBJ2-1; 8 bases match TRBD1. V was pared by 4 bases and J by 9 bases, with 17 bases of the junction left unmatched. The germline V gene has CDR1 SEHNR and CDR2 FQNEAQ (reference sequence). The CDR3 spans 17 residues. CDR3 residues: CASSSTRTGNRWGEQFF. The CDR3 nucleotides read TGTGCCAGCAGCTCCACCAGGACAGGGAATCGTTGGGGTGAGCAGTTCTTC.

V gene TRBV6-5 combines with J gene TRBJ2-1; 12 positions match TRBD2. Germline loops: CDR1 MNHEY, CDR2 SVGAGI. This CDR3 is 14 amino acids long. V trimming: 7 bases; J trimming: 4 bases; junction bases outside the gene matches: 2. CDR3: CASTLAGGYNEQFF. The CDR3 nucleotides read TGTGCCAGCACCCTAGCGGGAGGGTACAATGAGCAGTTCTTC.

The chain uses TRBV12-3 or TRBV12-4 and TRBJ1-2, with a weak D call TRBD1 (5 bases). The CDR3 length is 13 residues. V lost 4 bases, J lost 4 bases, and 10 bases lay in between. CDR3 nucleotides: TGTGCCAGCAGTTCAACAGGCCGCTATGGCTACACCTTC. It encodes CASSSTGRYGYTF.

The chain combines TRBV9 with TRBJ1-1; D unclear. This CDR3 has 11 residues. Germline V gene sequence: CDR1 SGDLS, CDR2 YYNGEE. The germline V and J ends were trimmed by 4 bases and 4 bases, with 5 bases remaining between them. The CDR3 spells CASSPTTEAFF. CDR3 DNA: TGTGCCAGCAGCCCTACCACTGAAGCTTTCTTT.

The rearrangement links TRBV4-2 to TRBJ2-3; 9 nucleotides agree with TRBD2. V trimming: 1 base; J trimming: 2 bases; junction bases outside the gene matches: 7. The CDR3 is made up of 17 amino acids. The germline V gene encodes CDR1 LGHNA and CDR2 YNFKEQ. CDR3 in DNA: TGTGCCAGCAGCCAAGGGGGGGGACTAGCCGCCACAGATACGCAGTATTTT. This codes for CASSQGGGLAATDTQYF.

This chain joins TRBV14 and TRBJ2-7; D not resolved. Germline loops: CDR1 SGHDN, CDR2 FVKESK. There are 13 residues in the CDR3. Trimming stripped 1 base from V and 10 bases from J, with 14 bases between. The chain's CDR3 is CASSQGSPGAQYF. The CDR3 DNA follows: TGTGCCAGCAGCCAAGGAAGCCCAGGCGCTCAGTACTTC.

A single count supports this clone. The V gene is TRBV27, the J gene TRBJ2-3; weak D call: TRBD2 (6 bases). Looked up from germline, CDR1 is MNHEY and CDR2 is SMNVEV (reference sequence). With 3 bases removed from V and 3 bases from J, the gap between germline ends came to 16 bases. The CDR3 contains 16 residues. The DNA for the CDR3 is TGTGCCAGCAGTTTTCAGGGCGGGAAGGGTACAGATACGCAGTATTTT. Protein product: CASSFQGGKGTDTQYF.

The chain links TRBV29-1 to TRBJ2-3; the D gene is possibly TRBD2 (5 bases). Trimming took 4 bases from V and 4 from J, leaving 21 bases between them. The CDR3 spans 16 residues. The V gene's germline CDR1 is SQVTM and CDR2 ANQGSEA. The CDR3 DNA is TGCAGCGTTGCAGTCGGGATCCCACCCCGCCCAGATACGCAGTATTTT. Translation gives CSVAVGIPPRPDTQYF.

This clone occurred a few times. The rearrangement links TRBV7-9 to TRBJ2-1; 8 bases fit TRBD2. The CDR3 spans 15 residues. Germline V gives CDR1 SEHNR, CDR2 FQNEAQ (reference sequence). Germline trimming cut 7 bases from V and 8 bases from J; bases unmatched to any gene: 13. The CDR3 is CASIGLAIGSDEQFF. CDR3 DNA sequence: TGTGCCAGCATCGGACTAGCAATCGGTAGCGATGAGCAGTTCTTC.

The V call is TRBV24-1, the J call TRBJ2-3; 11 bases are shared with TRBD2. The germline V gene has CDR1 KGHDR and CDR2 SFDVKD. Trimming cost V 0 bases and J 1 base; bases outside gene matches: 2. This CDR3 is 17 amino acids long. The CDR3 region is CATSDLRLAGRTDTQYF. The CDR3 DNA reads as TGTGCCACCAGTGATTTGCGACTAGCGGGGCGCACAGATACGCAGTATTTT.